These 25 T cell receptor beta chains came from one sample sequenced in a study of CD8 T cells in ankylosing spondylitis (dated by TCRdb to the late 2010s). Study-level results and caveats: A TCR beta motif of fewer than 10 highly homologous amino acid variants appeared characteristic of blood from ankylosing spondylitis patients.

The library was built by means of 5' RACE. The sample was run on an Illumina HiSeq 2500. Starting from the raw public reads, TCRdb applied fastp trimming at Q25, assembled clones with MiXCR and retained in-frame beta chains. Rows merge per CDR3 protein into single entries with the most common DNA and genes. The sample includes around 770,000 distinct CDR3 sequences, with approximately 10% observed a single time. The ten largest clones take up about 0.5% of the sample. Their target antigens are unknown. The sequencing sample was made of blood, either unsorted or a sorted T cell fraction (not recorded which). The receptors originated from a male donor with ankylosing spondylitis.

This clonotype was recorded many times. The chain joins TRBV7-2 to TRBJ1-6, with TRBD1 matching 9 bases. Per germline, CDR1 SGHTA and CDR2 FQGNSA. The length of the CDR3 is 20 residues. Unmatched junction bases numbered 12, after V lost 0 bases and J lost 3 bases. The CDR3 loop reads CASSLAAPGQGIYYNSPLHF. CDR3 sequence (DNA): TGTGCCAGCAGCTTAGCCGCCCCGGGACAGGGAATCTACTATAATTCACCCCTCCACTTT.

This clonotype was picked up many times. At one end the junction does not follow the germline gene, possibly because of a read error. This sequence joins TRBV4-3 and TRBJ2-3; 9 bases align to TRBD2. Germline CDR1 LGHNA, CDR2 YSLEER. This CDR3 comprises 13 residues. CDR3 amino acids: CASSQIPGTSRHF. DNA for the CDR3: TGCGCCAGCAGCCAAATCCCCGGGACTAGCAGGCATTTT.

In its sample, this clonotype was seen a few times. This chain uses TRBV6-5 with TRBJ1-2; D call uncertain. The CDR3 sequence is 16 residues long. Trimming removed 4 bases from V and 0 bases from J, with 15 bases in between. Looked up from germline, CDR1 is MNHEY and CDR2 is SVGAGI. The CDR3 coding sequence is TGTGCCAGCAGTTCCCATTCAGGAGCTACTAACTATGGCTACACCTTC. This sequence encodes CASSSHSGATNYGYTF.

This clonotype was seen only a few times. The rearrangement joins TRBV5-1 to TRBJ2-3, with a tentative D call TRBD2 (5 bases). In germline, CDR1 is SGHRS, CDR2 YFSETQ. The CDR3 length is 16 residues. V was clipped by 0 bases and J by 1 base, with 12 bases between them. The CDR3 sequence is CASSLDAGAGTDTQYF. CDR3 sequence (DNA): TGCGCCAGCAGCTTGGACGCGGGCGCAGGCACAGATACGCAGTATTTT.

CDR3 sequence (DNA): TGTGCCAGCAGTTACTCATTCGAGGGGGAAAAACTGTTTTTT. The encoded protein is CASSYSFEGEKLFF. This rearrangement joins TRBV6-5 to TRBJ1-4; perhaps TRBD1 as D (5 bases). The CDR3 runs to 14 residues. The V end was cut by 0 bases, the J end by 8 bases, with 10 bases between. Germline-derived CDR1 and CDR2 are MNHEY and SVGAGI.

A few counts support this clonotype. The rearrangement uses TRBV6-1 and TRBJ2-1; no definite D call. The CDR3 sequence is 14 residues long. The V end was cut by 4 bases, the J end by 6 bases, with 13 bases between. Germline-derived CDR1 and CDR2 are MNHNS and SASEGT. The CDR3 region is CASSAGSSGNEQFF. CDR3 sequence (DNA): TGTGCCAGCAGTGCCGGGTCTTCAGGCAATGAGCAGTTCTTC.

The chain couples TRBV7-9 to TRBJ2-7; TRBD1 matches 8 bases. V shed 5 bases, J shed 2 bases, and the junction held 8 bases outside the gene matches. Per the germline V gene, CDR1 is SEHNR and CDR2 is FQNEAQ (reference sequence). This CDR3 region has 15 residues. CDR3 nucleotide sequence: TGTGCCAGCAGCCGAGGGGTCAGGGGGCCCTACGAGCAGTACTTC. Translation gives CASSRGVRGPYEQYF.

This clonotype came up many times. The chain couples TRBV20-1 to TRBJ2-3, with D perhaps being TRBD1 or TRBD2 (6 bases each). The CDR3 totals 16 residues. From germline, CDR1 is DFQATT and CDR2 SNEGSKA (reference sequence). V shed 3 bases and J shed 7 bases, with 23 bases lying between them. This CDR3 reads CSARGDRGRSLHTQYF. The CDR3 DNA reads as TGCAGTGCTAGGGGCGATCGGGGGCGGAGTCTGCATACGCAGTATTTT.

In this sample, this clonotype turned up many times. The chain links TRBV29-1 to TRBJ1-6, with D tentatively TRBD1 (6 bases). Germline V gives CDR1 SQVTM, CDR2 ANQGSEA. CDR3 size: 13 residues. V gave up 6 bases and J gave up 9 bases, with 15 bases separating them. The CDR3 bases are TGCAGCGTCCGGGACACTCTGATTTCACCCCTCCACTTT. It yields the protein CSVRDTLISPLHF.

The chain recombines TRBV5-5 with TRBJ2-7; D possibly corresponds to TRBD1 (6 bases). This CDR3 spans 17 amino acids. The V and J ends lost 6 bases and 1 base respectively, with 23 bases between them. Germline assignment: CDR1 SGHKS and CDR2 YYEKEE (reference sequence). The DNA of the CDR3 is TGTGCCAGCAAACAGGGTATGGCGGGCTATCTATCCTACGAGCAGTACTTC. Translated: CASKQGMAGYLSYEQYF.

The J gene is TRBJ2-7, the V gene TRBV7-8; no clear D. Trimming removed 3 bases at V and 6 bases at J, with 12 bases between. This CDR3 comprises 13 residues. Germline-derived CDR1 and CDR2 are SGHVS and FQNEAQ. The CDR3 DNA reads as TGTGCCAGCAGCTTGGTGACTGATAGCGAGCAGTACTTC. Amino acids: CASSLVTDSEQYF.

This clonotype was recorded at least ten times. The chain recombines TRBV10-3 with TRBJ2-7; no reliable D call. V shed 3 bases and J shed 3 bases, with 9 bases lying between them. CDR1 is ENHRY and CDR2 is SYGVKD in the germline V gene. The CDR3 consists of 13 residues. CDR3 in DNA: TGTGCCATCAGTGACAGGCTTTTCTACGAGCAGTACTTC. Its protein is CAISDRLFYEQYF.

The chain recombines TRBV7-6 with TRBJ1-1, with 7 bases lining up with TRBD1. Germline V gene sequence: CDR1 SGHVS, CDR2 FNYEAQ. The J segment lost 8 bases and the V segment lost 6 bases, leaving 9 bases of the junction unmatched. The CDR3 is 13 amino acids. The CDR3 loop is CASSLRGTDEAFF. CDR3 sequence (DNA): TGTGCCAGCAGTTTAAGGGGGACAGACGAAGCTTTCTTT.

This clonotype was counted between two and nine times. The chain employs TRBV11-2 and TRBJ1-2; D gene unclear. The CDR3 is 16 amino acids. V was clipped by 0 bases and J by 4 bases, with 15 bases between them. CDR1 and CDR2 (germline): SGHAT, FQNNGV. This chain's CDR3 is CASSLDRYSLLYGYTF. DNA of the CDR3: TGTGCCAGCAGCTTAGATCGATACAGCCTCCTCTATGGCTACACCTTC.

The CDR3 DNA sequence: TGTGCCAGCAGCTTACAGGGCGGATATGAGCAGTTCTTC. Its protein is CASSLQGGYEQFF. J is TRBJ2-1 and V is TRBV7-3; TRBD1 is a possible D gene (5 bases). The CDR3 loop spans 13 amino acids. Germline CDR1 reads SGHTA; CDR2 reads FQGTGA. Between the trimmed V and J ends, which lost 2 bases and 8 bases, there was a span of 10 bases.

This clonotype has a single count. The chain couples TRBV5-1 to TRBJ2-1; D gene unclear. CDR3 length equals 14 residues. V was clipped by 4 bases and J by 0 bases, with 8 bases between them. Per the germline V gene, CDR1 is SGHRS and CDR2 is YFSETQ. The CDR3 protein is CASSPFDSYNEQFF. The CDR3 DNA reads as TGCGCCAGCAGCCCCTTTGACTCCTACAATGAGCAGTTCTTC.

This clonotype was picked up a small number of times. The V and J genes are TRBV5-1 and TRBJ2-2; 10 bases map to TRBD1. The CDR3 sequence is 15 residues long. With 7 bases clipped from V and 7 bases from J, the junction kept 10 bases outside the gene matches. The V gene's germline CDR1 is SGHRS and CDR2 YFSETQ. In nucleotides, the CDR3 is TGCGCCAGCTGCCGCGGGACAGGGGAAATCGGGGAGCTGTTTTTT. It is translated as CASCRGTGEIGELFF.

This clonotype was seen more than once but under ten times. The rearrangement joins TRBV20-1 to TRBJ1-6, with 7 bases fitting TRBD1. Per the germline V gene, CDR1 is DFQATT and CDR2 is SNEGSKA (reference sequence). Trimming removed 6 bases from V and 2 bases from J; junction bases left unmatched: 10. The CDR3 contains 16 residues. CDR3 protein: CSAPREGAPYNSPLHF. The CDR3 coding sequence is TGCAGTGCCCCGAGAGAGGGGGCCCCCTATAATTCACCCCTCCACTTT.

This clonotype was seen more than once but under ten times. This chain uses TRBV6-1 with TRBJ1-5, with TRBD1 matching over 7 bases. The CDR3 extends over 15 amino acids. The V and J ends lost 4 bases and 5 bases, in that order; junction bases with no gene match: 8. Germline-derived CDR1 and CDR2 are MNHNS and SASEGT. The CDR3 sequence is CASSATGAQDQPQHF. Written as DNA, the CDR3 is TGTGCCAGCAGTGCTACAGGGGCGCAGGATCAGCCCCAGCATTTT.

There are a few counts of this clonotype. DNA of the CDR3: TGCAGTGCTAGCGACAGGGGACATAACTATGGCTACACCTTC. It translates to CSASDRGHNYGYTF. This chain joins TRBV20-1 and TRBJ1-2; 8 bases map to TRBD1. The germline CDR1 and CDR2 sequences are DFQATT and SNEGSKA (reference sequence). The junction had 4 bases not matched to a gene; V was cut back by 3 bases and J by 1 base. The CDR3 is 14 residues long.

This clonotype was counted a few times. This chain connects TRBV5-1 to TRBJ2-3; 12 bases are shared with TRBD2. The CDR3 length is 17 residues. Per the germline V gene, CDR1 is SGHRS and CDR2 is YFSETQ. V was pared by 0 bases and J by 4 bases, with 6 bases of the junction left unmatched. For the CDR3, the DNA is TGCGCCAGCAGCTTGGGGACTAGCGGGAATGGTGCAGATACGCAGTATTTT. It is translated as CASSLGTSGNGADTQYF.

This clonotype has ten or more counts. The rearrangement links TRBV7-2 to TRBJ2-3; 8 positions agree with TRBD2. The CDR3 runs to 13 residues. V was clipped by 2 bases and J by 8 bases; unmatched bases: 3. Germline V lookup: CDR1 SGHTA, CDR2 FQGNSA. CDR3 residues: CASSLLREGTQYF. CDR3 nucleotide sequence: TGTGCCAGCAGCTTACTTCGGGAGGGTACGCAGTATTTT.

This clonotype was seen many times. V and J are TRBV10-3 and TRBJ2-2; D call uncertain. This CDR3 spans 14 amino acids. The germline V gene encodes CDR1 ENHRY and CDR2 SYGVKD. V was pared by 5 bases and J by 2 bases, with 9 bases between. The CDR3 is CAISLDGNTGELFF. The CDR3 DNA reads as TGTGCCATCAGTCTAGACGGTAACACCGGGGAGCTGTTTTTT.

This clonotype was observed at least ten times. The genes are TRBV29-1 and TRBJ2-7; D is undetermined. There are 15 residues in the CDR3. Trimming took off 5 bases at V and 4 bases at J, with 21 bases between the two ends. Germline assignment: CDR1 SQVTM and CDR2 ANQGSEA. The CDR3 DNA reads TGCAGCGTTTCACCCCTCGGAGCCACGTCTTACGAGCAGTACTTC. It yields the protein CSVSPLGATSYEQYF.

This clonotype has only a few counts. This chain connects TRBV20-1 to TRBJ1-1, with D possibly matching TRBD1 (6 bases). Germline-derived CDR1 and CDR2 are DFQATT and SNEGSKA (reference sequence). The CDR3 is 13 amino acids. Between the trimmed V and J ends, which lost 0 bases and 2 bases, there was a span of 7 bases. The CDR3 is CSAREGTNTEAFF. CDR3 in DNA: TGCAGTGCTAGAGAAGGGACAAACACTGAAGCTTTCTTT.